The sequence of this T cell receptor beta chain was determined in a study of cytomegalovirus exposure and HLA in healthy donors (dated by TCRdb to 2017 to 2019). Turning to the overall study: An earlier analysis of approximately 550 of the donors reported 250 to 350 Gb of sequence data and 100 million to 140 million unique TCR beta sequences from about 179 million T cells. Besides the first cohort of about 730 subjects, a separate validation cohort made up of roughly 120 different subjects was used. A later analysis re-analyzed previously published TCR beta repertoires from 660 or so donors and added high-resolution HLA genotyping to study TCR occurrence patterns. The later analysis used no new phenotypic data to find candidate immune exposures, relying instead on TCR beta sequences and their occurrence across donors. To predict cytomegalovirus infection status, the study combined high-throughput TCR immunosequencing, statistical association of individual TCRs with disease status, and machine learning. The number of donors typed differed by locus, with about 629-640 for A, B, C, DRB1 and DQB1, around 520 for DQA1, some 570 for DPA1, and around 450 for DPB1. The study used immunosequencing to profile the T cell repertoires of several hundred subjects and linked those repertoires to cytomegalovirus serostatus. Among the roughly 390 genotyped donors, around 81% belonged to the genetic ancestry cluster associated with self-reported Caucasian donors. Genome-wide SNP genotypes for about three fifths of the roughly 670 donors were used in a later genetic analysis, which treated that subset as a discovery cohort. Roughly 310 gigabases of sequencing data and approximately 85 million unique TCR sequences were included in an early release covering 550 to 650 HLA-typed donors. On average, roughly 200,000 unique TCR beta nucleotide sequences were sequenced per donor among 398 genotyped donors of the cohort, with roughly a sixth of those sequences being non-productive. To decide whether each TCR beta V gene segment behaved as functional or pseudogenic, an earlier analysis of nearly 600 of the donors relied on high-throughput TCR beta sequencing. Class I and class II HLA loci were covered by the typing at four-digit resolution. The study aimed to test whether cataloging public T cell receptors could reveal signatures of past pathogen exposure. Several DR-DQ haplotypes were treated as single units for association and clustering because of strong linkage in the cohort. All discovery cohort repertoires had been generated on a single sequencing platform. Donor age, sex, ethnicity and CMV serostatus were compiled together with the repertoire data. The study at large found these results: According to a later analysis, parvovirus B19, influenza, CMV and Epstein-Barr virus appeared linked to several top co-occurrence clusters. In a later analysis, TCR association rates were found to vary across HLA loci, with the most associated TCRs seen for DRB1 alleles and the fewest for HLA-C alleles. The classifier was reported to diagnose cytomegalovirus status with high specificity and sensitivity in both the original and validation cohorts. According to a later genetic analysis, donors in an Asian-associated ancestry cluster had fewer N-insertions in productive TCRs than the approximately 670-donor mean. V-gene and J-gene trimming of TCR beta chains was associated with a missense DCLRE1C variant in a later genetic analysis, and the association was replicated in an independent cohort. In an earlier analysis of approximately 590 of the donors, most TCR beta V segments appeared in productive rearrangements about 90% or about 30% of the time, broadly matching IMGT annotations. Because HLA typing was unavailable for some donors at each locus, only the typed subset was used in association tests. A further reported finding was that TCR beta sequences accurately predicted the HLA-A and HLA-B alleles for most subjects in the first cohort. Compared with equally common non-associated chains, HLA-associated TCR beta chains in a later analysis were more clonally expanded and had lower generation probabilities. Sequencing depth was assumed to be roughly uniform across donors in the presence/absence analyses, though that assumption may not hold. Three of the identified cytomegalovirus-associated TCR beta chains were confirmed in vitro to be specific for cytomegalovirus antigens. The earlier analysis of some 560 of the donors excluded about 16 rarely observed V segments, including chromosome 9 orphons, because counts were too low. This cohort had only TCR beta chains sequenced, and the lack of alpha or paired-chain data limited which features could be detected. Most CMV-associated TCR beta chains appeared to be HLA-restricted in a later analysis, and the HLA associations seemed to be driven largely by CMV exposure. Linkage disequilibrium might explain the correlated functional status among segregating V segments, but an unknown experimental factor could not be excluded. Specific HLA alleles were associated with over 15,000 TCR beta sequences at a false discovery rate of 0.05 in a later analysis. Some IMGT-functional V segments, including TRBV6-2 and TRBV6-3, could not be told apart with the 87-base-pair reads, so those segments were excluded. CMV serostatus was the only immune exposure information available for the cohort. The study listed 164 TCR beta chains as associated with cytomegalovirus. When HLA alleles, especially DR and DQ, strongly co-occurred, TCR associations were difficult to assign to individual alleles. A group of highly shared sequence variants was considered likely to be a technical artifact of the sequencing pipeline. Across donors, most TCR sequences were observed very rarely, whereas some public TCRs were present in many individuals. It was suggested by the authors that the approach could potentially be generalized to other disease states and immunological phenotypes.

Libraries were made using the immunoSEQ multiplex PCR assay. For the multiplex PCR, a mixture combining 60 forward primers for TCR Vbeta segments and 13 reverse primers for TCR Jbeta segments was used. A multiplex PCR assay on genomic DNA amplified the CDR3 region of rearranged TCR beta genes. Amplified TCR beta libraries were sequenced as 87-base-pair reads on the Illumina HiSeq System. The original pipeline was this. A later analysis tallied 75 million to 95 million unique TCR beta chains across the roughly 610 repertoires, and about 12 million of those chains were shared by two or more donors. Raw reads were error-corrected and collapsed into unique sequences with a nearest-neighbor algorithm that merged closely related sequences to remove PCR and sequencing errors. To assign V, D and J gene segments, CDR3 sequences were aligned to IMGT reference sequences. For a sequence to be retained, at least a six-nucleotide match to both a V gene segment and a J gene segment was required. Rearrangements were called productive when the CDR3 lacked stop codons and stayed in frame with V and J; all others were non-productive. CDR3 was defined according to IMGT convention as the region running from the second conserved V-encoded cysteine to the conserved J-encoded phenylalanine. Sequences without an unambiguous match to a single V gene segment were excluded from the earlier analysis of about 640 of the donors. In an earlier analysis of several hundred of the donors, a V segment was called functional when productive rearrangements were above 56.7%, and segregating when the standard deviation between donors exceeded 5%. A statistical classification framework was built for diagnosing cytomegalovirus status from the catalog of TCR beta chain sequences. V and J gene assignment, in a later analysis, came from comparing TCR nucleotide sequences with IMGT/GENE-DB human TR gene sequences. The TCRdist pipeline was used in a later analysis to assign CDR3 sequences and most-parsimonious VDJ recombination scenarios. A later analysis defined each TCR beta chain by its CDR3 amino acid sequence plus V-gene family, and excluded reads lacking a unique V-gene family. A later analysis removed nearly 600 highly shared, low-generation-probability nucleotide sequences to deal with suspected cross-contamination and a sequencing artifact. A later analysis calculated a clonal expansion index for each public chain from normalized within-repertoire ranks of inferred template counts. Generation probabilities in a later analysis came from a VDJ recombination model fitted to out-of-frame rearrangements, and those results were checked against IGoR. Hypergeometric tests were used in a later analysis to score TCR-TCR, TCR-HLA and TCR-CMV co-occurrence, with a repertoire-size bias correction applied to the TCR pairs. False discovery rates were estimated in a later analysis by permuting HLA or CMV assignments 20 times. In a later analysis, co-occurring TCRs were grouped using DBSCAN, with TCRdist sequence similarity added in when clustering inside HLA-allele-positive subsets. Repertoires with fewer than 30,000 or more than 120,000 public chains were left out of co-occurrence clustering, as were about 5 repertoires with anomalous nucleotide sharing. The immuneACCESS repertoire file appears here via TCRdb, limited to in-frame rearrangements. These files lack a portion of the clones; in checked studies, under half of the deficit traces to unresolved V genes, and the cause of the others is not known. Clone size and the V and J calls come from that table; the DNA yielded D and trimming. The sample table holds 150,000 to 200,000 clones, of which around 84% were seen once. Approximately 1.5% of the sample lies in the top ten.

This clone has a single count. The target of this receptor is not known. Base qualities were left out, and no much larger clone turns up one base away. In total, approximately 690 healthy bone marrow donors made up the cohort. At the time of sampling, every cohort member was nominally healthy, though immune exposures that went unrecorded were likely present. The donor tested CMV seronegative and was one of the 352 seronegative cohort members. Every donor gave a peripheral blood sample, and the peripheral blood mononuclear cells from that sample were used for TCR beta sequencing. Genomic DNA extraction from the blood cell samples was performed with the Qiagen DNeasy Blood Extraction Kit. Including the terminal cysteine and phenylalanine, the CDR3 comprises 14 residues. Left in the record is the CDR3 DNA by itself, 42 bases read in frame from the first base. V is pared back by 3 bases and J by 3 bases, with 11 bases lying between the germline termini. Via the germline V gene, CDR1 is SGHTA and CDR2 FQGNSA.

The source is a woman under 30 in good health and CMV-seronegative. The chain is assembled from TRBV7-2 and TRBJ2-5; a weak D assignment points to TRBD1 (5 bases agree). Sequencing input: PBMCs. The CDR3: CASSFQGSEETQYF. The DNA is TGTGCCAGCAGCTTCCAGGGATCTGAAGAGACCCAGTACTTC.